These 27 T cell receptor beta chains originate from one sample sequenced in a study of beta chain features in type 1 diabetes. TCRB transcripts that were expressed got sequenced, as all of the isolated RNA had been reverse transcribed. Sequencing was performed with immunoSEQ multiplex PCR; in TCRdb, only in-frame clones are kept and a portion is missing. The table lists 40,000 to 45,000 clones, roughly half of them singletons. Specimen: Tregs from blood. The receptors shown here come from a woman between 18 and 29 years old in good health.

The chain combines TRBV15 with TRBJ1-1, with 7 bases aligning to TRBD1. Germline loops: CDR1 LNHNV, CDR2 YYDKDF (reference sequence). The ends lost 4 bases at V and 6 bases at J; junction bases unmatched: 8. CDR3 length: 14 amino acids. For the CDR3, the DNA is TGTGCCACCAGCAAAGACCTCGACAGGGCTGAAGCTTTCTTT. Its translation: CATSKDLDRAEAFF.

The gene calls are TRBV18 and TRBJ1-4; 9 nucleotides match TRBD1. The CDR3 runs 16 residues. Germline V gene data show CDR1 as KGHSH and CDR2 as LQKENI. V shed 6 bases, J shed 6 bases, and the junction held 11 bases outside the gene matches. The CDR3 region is CASSKVTGQGDEKLFF. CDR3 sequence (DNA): TGTGCCAGCTCCAAAGTCACGGGACAGGGAGATGAAAAACTGTTTTTT.

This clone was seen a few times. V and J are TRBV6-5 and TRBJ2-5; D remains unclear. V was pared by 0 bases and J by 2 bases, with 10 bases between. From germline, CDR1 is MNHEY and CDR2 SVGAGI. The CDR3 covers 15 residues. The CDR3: CASSYSRLPQETQYF. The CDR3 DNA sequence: TGTGCCAGCAGTTACTCGAGGCTCCCACAAGAGACCCAGTACTTC.

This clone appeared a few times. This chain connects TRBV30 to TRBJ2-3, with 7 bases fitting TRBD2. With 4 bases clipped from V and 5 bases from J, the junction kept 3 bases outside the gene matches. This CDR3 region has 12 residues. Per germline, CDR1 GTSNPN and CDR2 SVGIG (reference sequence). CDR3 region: CAWISGGDTQYF. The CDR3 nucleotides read TGTGCCTGGATTTCGGGGGGAGATACGCAGTATTTT.

CDR3 DNA: TGTGCCAGCTCACCAACAGGGGATGGCTACACCTTC. This codes for CASSPTGDGYTF. The chain has TRBV18 and TRBJ1-2; the match to TRBD1 covers 7 bases. This CDR3 is built from 12 residues. Germline CDR1 and CDR2: KGHSH and LQKENI. J gave up 6 bases and V 2 bases, and 0 bases lay outside the gene matches.

CDR3 protein: CASSVVLAGLSYNEQFF. CDR3 coding DNA: TGTGCCAGCAGTGTGGTTCTAGCGGGACTCTCCTACAATGAGCAGTTCTTC. The chain employs TRBV6-1 and TRBJ2-1; 9 bases are shared with TRBD2. V shed 4 bases and J 0 bases; nucleotides not matched to a gene: 7. In germline, CDR1 is MNHNS, CDR2 SASEGT. This CDR3 contains 17 residues.

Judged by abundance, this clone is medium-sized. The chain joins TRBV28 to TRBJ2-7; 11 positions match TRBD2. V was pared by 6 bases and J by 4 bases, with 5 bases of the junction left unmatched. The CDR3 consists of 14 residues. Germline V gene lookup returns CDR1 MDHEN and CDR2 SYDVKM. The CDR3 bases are TGTGCCAGCAGAACTAGCGGGAGACTTTACGAGCAGTACTTC. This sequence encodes CASRTSGRLYEQYF.

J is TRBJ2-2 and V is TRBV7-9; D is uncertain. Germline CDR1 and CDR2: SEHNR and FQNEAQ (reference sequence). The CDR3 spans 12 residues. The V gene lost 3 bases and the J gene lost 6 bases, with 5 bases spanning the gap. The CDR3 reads CASSFHAGELFF. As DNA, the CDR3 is TGTGCCAGCAGCTTTCATGCCGGGGAGCTGTTTTTT.

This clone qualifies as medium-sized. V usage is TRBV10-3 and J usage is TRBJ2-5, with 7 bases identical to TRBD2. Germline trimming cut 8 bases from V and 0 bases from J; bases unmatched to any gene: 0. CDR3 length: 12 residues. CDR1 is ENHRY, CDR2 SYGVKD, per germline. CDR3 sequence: CAIGGDQETQYF. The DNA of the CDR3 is TGTGCCATCGGGGGGGACCAAGAGACCCAGTACTTC.

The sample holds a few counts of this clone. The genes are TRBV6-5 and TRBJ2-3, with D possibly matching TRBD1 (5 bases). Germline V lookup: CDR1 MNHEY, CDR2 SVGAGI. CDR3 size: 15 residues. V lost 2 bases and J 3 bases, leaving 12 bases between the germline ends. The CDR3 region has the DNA TGTGCCAGCAGTTACACCCCAGCAGGGACAGATACGCAGTATTTT. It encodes CASSYTPAGTDTQYF.

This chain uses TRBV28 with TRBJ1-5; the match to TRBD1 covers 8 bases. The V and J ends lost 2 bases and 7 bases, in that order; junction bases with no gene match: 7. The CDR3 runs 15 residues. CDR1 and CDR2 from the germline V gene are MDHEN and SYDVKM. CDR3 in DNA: TGTGCCAGCAGTTTAGCTCAGGGGGCGATGCAGCCCCAGCATTTT. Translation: CASSLAQGAMQPQHF.

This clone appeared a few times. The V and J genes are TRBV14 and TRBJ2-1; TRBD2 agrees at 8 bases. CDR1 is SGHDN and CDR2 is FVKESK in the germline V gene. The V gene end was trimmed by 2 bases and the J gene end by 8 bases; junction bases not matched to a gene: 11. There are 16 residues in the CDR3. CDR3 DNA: TGTGCCAGCAGCCAACCTTCCCAGCGGGAGAGGGATGAGCAGTTCTTC. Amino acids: CASSQPSQRERDEQFF.

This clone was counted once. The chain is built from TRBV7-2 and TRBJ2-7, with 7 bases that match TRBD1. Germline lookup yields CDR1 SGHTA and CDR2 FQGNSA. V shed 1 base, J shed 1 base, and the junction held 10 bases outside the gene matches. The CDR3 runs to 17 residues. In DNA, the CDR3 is TGTGCCAGCAGCTTAGGGGCCTGGACAGGTCGGTCCTACGAGCAGTACTTC. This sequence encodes CASSLGAWTGRSYEQYF.

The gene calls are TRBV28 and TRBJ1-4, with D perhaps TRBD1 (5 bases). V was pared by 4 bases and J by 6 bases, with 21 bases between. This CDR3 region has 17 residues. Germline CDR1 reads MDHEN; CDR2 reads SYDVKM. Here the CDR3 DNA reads TGTGCCAGCAGTTCACCTCAGGGAGGCTGGCGTGATGAAAAACTGTTTTTT. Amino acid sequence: CASSSPQGGWRDEKLFF.

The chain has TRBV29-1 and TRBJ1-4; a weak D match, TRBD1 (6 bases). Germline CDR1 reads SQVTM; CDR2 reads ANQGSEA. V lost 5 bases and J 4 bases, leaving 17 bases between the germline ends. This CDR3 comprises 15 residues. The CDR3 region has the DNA TGCAGCGTTAAAAGATCCACAGGGCATAATGAAAAACTGTTTTTT. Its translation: CSVKRSTGHNEKLFF.

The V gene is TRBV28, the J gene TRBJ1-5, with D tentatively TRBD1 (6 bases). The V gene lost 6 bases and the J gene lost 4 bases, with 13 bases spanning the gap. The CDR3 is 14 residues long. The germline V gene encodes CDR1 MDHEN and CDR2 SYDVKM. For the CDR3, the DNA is TGTGCCAGCAGGCCGGGGGGCCGGAATCAGCCCCAGCATTTT. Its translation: CASRPGGRNQPQHF.

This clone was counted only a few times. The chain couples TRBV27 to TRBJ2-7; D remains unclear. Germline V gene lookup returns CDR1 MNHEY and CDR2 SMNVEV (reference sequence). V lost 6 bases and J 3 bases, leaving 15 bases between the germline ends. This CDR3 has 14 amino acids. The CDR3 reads CASRRQSTSYEQYF. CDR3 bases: TGTGCCAGCAGAAGACAAAGTACAAGCTACGAGCAGTACTTC.

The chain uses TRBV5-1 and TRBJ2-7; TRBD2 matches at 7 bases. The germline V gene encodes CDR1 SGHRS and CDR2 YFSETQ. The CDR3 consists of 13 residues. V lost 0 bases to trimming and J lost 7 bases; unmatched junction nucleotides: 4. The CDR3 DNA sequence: TGCGCCAGCAGCTTGGGATCGGGAGGAGAGCAGTACTTC. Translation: CASSLGSGGEQYF.

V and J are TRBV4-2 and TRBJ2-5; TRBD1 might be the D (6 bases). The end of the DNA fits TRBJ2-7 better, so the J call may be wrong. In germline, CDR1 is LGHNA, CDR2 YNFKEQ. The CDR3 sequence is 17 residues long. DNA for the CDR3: TGTGCCAGCAGCCAGGGCCTTGGGCAGGGGTTAACCTACGAGCAGTACTTC. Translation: CASSQGLGQGLTYEQYF.

The CDR3 bases are TGCGCCAGCAGCCGCGGGCGAACTAGTATAAGCTCCTACGAGCAGTACTTC. Amino acid sequence: CASSRGRTSISSYEQYF. The chain uses TRBV5-1 and TRBJ2-5; a weak D match, TRBD2 (5 bases). The J call is uncertain, as TRBJ2-7 better fits the DNA end. Germline V CDR1 and CDR2: SGHRS, YFSETQ. The CDR3 spans 17 residues.

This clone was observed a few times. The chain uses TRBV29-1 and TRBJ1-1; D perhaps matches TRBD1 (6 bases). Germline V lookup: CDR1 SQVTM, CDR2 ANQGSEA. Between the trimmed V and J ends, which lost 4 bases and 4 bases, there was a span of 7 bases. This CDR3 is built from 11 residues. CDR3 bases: TGCAGCGTTGGAGGGGGCACTGAAGCTTTCTTT. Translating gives CSVGGGTEAFF.

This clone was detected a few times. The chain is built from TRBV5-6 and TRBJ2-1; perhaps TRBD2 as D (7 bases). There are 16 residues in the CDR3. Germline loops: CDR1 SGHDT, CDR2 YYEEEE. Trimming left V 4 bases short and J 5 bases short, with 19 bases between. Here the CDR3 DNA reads TGTGCCAGCAGCCGCCTTGGGAGGGGGGGGGACAATGAGCAGTTCTTC. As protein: CASSRLGRGGDNEQFF.

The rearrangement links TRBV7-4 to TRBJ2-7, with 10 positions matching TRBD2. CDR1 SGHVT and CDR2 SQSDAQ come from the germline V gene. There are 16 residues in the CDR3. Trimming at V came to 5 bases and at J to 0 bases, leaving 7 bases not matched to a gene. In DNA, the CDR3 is TGTGCCAGCAGCCAGAAAGCGGGAGGGCCCTCCTACGAGCAGTACTTC. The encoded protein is CASSQKAGGPSYEQYF.

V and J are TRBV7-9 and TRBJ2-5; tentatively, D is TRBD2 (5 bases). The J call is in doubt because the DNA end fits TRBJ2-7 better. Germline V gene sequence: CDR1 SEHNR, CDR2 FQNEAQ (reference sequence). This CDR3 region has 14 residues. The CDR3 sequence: CASSRPGIPDEQYF. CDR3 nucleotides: TGTGCCAGCAGCCGACCCGGGATCCCTGACGAGCAGTACTTC.

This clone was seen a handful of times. CDR3 nucleotide sequence: TGTGCCTGGAATCGGGGGGGATACACTGAAGCTTTCTTT. This gives the protein CAWNRGGYTEAFF. V gene TRBV30 combines with J gene TRBJ1-1, with a tentative D call TRBD1 (5 bases). The CDR3 runs 13 residues. V was shortened by 4 bases and J by 3 bases, with 12 bases between the two germline ends. The V gene's germline CDR1 is GTSNPN and CDR2 SVGIG (reference sequence).

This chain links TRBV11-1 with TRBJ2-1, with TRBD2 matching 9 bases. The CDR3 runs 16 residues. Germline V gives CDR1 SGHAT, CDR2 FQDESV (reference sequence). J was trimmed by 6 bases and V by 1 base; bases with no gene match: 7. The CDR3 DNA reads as TGTGCCAGCAGCTTAGGAGTAGCTAGCGGGATCAATGAGCAGTTCTTC. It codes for CASSLGVASGINEQFF. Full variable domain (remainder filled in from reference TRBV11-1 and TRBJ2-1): EAEVAQSPRYKITEKSQAVAFWCDPISGHATLYWYRQILGQGPELLVQFQDESVVDDSQLPKDRFSAERLKGVDSTLKIQPAELGDSAMYLCASSLGVASGINEQFFGPGTRLTVL.

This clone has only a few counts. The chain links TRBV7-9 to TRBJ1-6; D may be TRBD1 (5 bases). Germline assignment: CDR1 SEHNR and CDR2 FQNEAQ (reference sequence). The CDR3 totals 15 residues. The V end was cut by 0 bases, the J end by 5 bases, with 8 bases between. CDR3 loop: CASSLALGHNSPLHF. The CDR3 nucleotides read TGTGCCAGCAGCTTAGCGTTGGGGCATAATTCACCCCTCCACTTT. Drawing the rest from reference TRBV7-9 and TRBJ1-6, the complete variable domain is DTGVSQNPRHKITKRGQNVTFRCDPISEHNRLYWYRQTLGQGPEFLTYFQNEAQLEKSRLLSDRFSAERPKGSFSTLEIQRTEQGDSAMYLCASSLALGHNSPLHFGNGTRLTVT.